These 5 T cell receptor beta chains were sequenced from one sample in a study of CD8+CD57+ T cells in acquired aplastic anemia. All patients picked for sequencing had shown, by flow cytometry, an expansion of CD8+CD57+ cells. Genomic DNA was employed as the template in profiling TCR beta VDJ and CDR3. TCRdb re-called the reads with MiXCR, one entry per CDR3 protein. Among about 190,000 distinct CDR3 sequences, more than 45% were seen once, and the ten largest hold approximately 9.4%. The specimen was sorted CD4+, CD8+, or CD8+CD57+ T cells (not recorded which) from PBMCs. The source is a human donor with aplastic anemia.

The genes are TRBV6-2 or TRBV6-3 and TRBJ2-7; perhaps TRBD1 as D (5 bases). V was trimmed by 10 bases and J by 1 base, leaving 14 bases between them. CDR1 and CDR2 from the germline V gene are MNHEY and SVGEGT. This CDR3 has 13 amino acids. CDR3 sequence: CATRQRQSYEQYF. The CDR3, as DNA: TGTGCCACCAGACAGCGACAGTCCTACGAGCAGTACTTC.

This clonotype was picked up a small number of times. The CDR3 ends on some other residue instead of the conserved phenylalanine or tryptophan, so this is likely a read error. This chain joins TRBV10-3 and TRBJ2-1, with D possibly TRBD2 on 6 matching bases. CDR1 and CDR2 from the germline V gene are ENHRY and SYGVKD. This CDR3 has 14 amino acids. V shed 3 bases and J shed 9 bases, with 15 bases lying between them. The CDR3 protein is CAISELAAAVEQFS. The DNA of the CDR3 is TGTGCCATCAGTGAACTAGCAGCGGCGGTTGAGCAGTTCTCC.

This clonotype has only a few counts. The rearrangement joins TRBV18 to TRBJ2-7; 11 nucleotides align to TRBD2. This CDR3 has 16 amino acids. CDR1 KGHSH and CDR2 LQKENI come from the germline V gene. The junction had 10 bases not matched to a gene; V was cut back by 4 bases and J by 5 bases. The CDR3 DNA sequence: TGTGCCAGCTCACTTACCACTAGCGGGAGTACCCACGAGCAGTACTTC. It encodes CASSLTTSGSTHEQYF.

About this clonotype: This may come from a read error, since a much larger clone is one base off. The chain links TRBV12-3 or TRBV12-4 to TRBJ2-3; a weak D match, TRBD1 (5 bases). The J call is uncertain, as TRBJ1-5 better fits the DNA end. The length of the CDR3 is 17 residues. The CDR3 loop reads CASRAGLAGGRTDTQHF. CDR3 bases: TGTGCCAGCAGGGCGGGACTAGCGGGAGGGAGAACAGATACGCAGCATTTT.

This clonotype has only a few counts. CDR3 bases: TGTGCCAGCAGCGTGACAGGGGGTACCTATGGCTACACCTTC. Its protein product is CASSVTGGTYGYTF. The V gene is TRBV9, the J gene TRBJ1-2; 9 bases agree with TRBD1. Germline-derived CDR1 and CDR2 are SGDLS and YYNGEE. V lost 2 bases and J lost 4; bases outside the gene matches: 3. CDR3 length: 14 amino acids.